A selection of T cell receptor beta chains follows, all from one sample in a study of blood T cell repertoires in COVID-19. Assay: immunoSEQ multiplex PCR; the TCRdb copy retains only in-frame clones and omits some. This repertoire shows around 78,000 clones, around nine tenths found once; its top ten account for roughly 2%. Sample: peripheral blood. The receptors here all came from a woman aged 55-75 years with acute or convalescent COVID-19. The CDR3 runs from the conserved cysteine through the conserved F or W. A D gene is named only where the DNA matches it firmly. Expanded clones get a size class; other rows say once, few or many, or leave the size out.

>TRBJ1-5|TRBD1|TRBV19|.
CASSIPGQGNQPQHF
TGTGCCAGTAGTATCCCGGGACAGGGCAATCAGCCCCAGCATTTT
>TRBJ2-2|.|TRBV7-9|.
CASTGPNTGELFF
TGTGCCTCCACAGGACCTAACACCGGGGAGCTGTTTTTT
>TRBJ2-5|.|TRBV18|.
CASSPAGRETQYF
TGTGCCAGCTCACCGGCAGGTCGGGAGACCCAGTACTTC
>TRBJ2-5|.|TRBV2|.
CASMPSGLLGETQYF
TGTGCCAGCATGCCGTCAGGGCTCTTGGGAGAGACCCAGTACTTC
>TRBJ1-5|TRBD1|TRBV24-1|few
CATSDFRDREAYSNQPQHF
TGTGCCACCAGTGATTTTCGGGACAGGGAGGCCTATAGCAATCAGCCCCAGCATTTT
>TRBJ2-7|TRBD2|TRBV19|once
CASSPRLAGVVGEQYF
TGTGCCAGTAGTCCGCGACTAGCGGGAGTGGTGGGCGAGCAGTACTTC
>TRBJ2-5|TRBD1|TRBV3-1/TRBV3-2|.
CASSQWTGGSGTQYF
TGTGCCAGCAGCCAGTGGACAGGGGGCTCCGGGACCCAGTACTTC
>TRBJ1-1|.|TRBV7-3|.
CASSPSRETTEAFF
TGTGCCAGCAGCCCTTCCCGGGAGACCACTGAAGCTTTCTTT
>TRBJ1-5|.|TRBV19|.
CASSKRTNQPQHF
TGTGCCAGTAGTAAGAGGACTAATCAGCCCCAGCATTTT
>TRBJ2-7|TRBD1|TRBV19|few
CASNPTGEWGEQYF
TGTGCCAGTAACCCAACAGGGGAGTGGGGCGAGCAGTACTTC
>TRBJ2-1|TRBD2|TRBV9|few
CASSVVLADNEQFF
TGTGCCAGCAGCGTAGTTCTAGCGGACAATGAGCAGTTCTTC
>TRBJ1-4|TRBD1|TRBV11-1|few
CASSNTGQGQKLFF
TGTGCCAGCAGCAACACGGGACAGGGGCAAAAACTGTTTTTT
>TRBJ2-7|TRBD1|TRBV28|.
CASSSGQGPYEQYF
TGTGCCAGCAGCTCAGGACAGGGGCCCTACGAGCAGTACTTC
>TRBJ1-2|.|TRBV7-9|.
CASSLAQETAGYTF
TGTGCCAGCAGCTTAGCGCAGGAGACAGCTGGCTACACCTTC
>TRBJ1-2|TRBD1|TRBV27|.
CASSLDRDYGYTF
TGTGCCAGCAGTTTAGACAGGGATTATGGCTACACCTTC
>TRBJ2-1|TRBD2|TRBV11-2|.
CASSLDLAGGGNEQFF
TGTGCCAGCAGCTTAGATCTAGCGGGGGGAGGGAATGAGCAGTTCTTC
>TRBJ2-7|TRBD2|TRBV7-3|.
CASSPSGTGGEQYF
TGTGCCAGCAGCCCGAGCGGGACGGGAGGCGAGCAGTACTTC
>TRBJ2-3|TRBD1|TRBV7-6|.
CASSLGRTGGATDTQYF
TGTGCCAGCAGCTTAGGAAGGACAGGGGGCGCGACAGATACGCAGTATTTT
>TRBJ2-7|TRBD2|TRBV5-1|.
CASSPGTSAYEQYF
TGCGCCAGCAGCCCCGGGACTAGCGCCTACGAGCAGTACTTC
>TRBJ2-7|TRBD2|TRBV5-6|.
CASSPGLAPTYEQYF
TGTGCCAGCAGCCCCGGACTAGCGCCCACCTACGAGCAGTACTTC
>TRBJ2-2|TRBD1|TRBV27|.
CASSTGDSRNTGELFF
TGTGCCAGCAGTACAGGGGACAGCCGGAACACCGGGGAGCTGTTTTTT
>TRBJ1-2|.|TRBV7-9|once
CASSDRSRGRDGYTF
TGTGCCAGCAGCGACAGAAGCAGGGGCCGGGATGGCTACACCTTC
>TRBJ2-5|TRBD2|TRBV2|.
CASSLHKQPGLAGGNQETQYF
TGTGCCAGCAGTCTACATAAACAACCGGGACTAGCGGGAGGGAACCAAGAGACCCAGTACTTC
>TRBJ2-1|.|TRBV12-3/TRBV12-4|once
CASSLGAGQFF
TGTGCCAGCAGTTTAGGGGCGGGCCAGTTCTTC
>TRBJ1-1|TRBD1|TRBV14|.
CASSSRTGSTEAFF
TGTGCCAGCAGCTCTCGGACAGGGAGCACTGAAGCTTTCTTT